The 27 T cell receptor beta chains below all came from one sample that was sequenced in a study of cytomegalovirus exposure and HLA in healthy donors. Vbeta (60) and Jbeta (13) primers were used in the PCR. Data came from immunoSEQ multiplex PCR; TCRdb stores just in-frame clones and leaves some out. In the table there are over 100,000 clones, over 65% of which are singletons. Sample: PBMCs. These receptors all stem from a woman in her 40s in good health and CMV-seronegative.

The V and J genes are TRBV6-4 and TRBJ2-1, with a weak D call TRBD2 (5 bases). Trimming cost V 2 bases and J 7 bases, with 12 bases left between them. CDR3 length: 14 residues. Germline CDR1 and CDR2: MRHNA and SNTAGT. CDR3 DNA sequence: TGTGCCAGCAGTGACAGTCTAGCTACGAATGAGCAGTTCTTC. It yields the protein CASSDSLATNEQFF.

This sequence joins TRBV7-2 and TRBJ2-5; 7 nucleotides match TRBD1. In germline, CDR1 is SGHTA, CDR2 FQGNSA. V was pared by 6 bases and J by 5 bases, with 6 bases of the junction left unmatched. The CDR3 length is 13 residues. CDR3 loop: CASRRQGLETQYF. Written as DNA, the CDR3 is TGTGCCAGCAGACGACAGGGTTTGGAGACCCAGTACTTC.

The chain combines TRBV2 with TRBJ2-5, with 7 positions matching TRBD1. The CDR3 extends over 14 amino acids. The V segment lost 5 bases and the J segment 4 bases; nucleotides outside the gene matches: 7. CDR1 and CDR2 (germline): SNHLY, FYNNEI. For the CDR3, the DNA is TGTGCCAGCAGTCCTCAACAGGGGACAGAGACCCAGTACTTC. This codes for CASSPQQGTETQYF.

As regards this clone: The same CDR3 also results from other DNA sequences found in this sample. This chain links TRBV6-6 with TRBJ2-3; TRBD1 matches 7 bases. This CDR3 has 15 amino acids. Trimming took 6 bases from V and 2 from J; bases not matched to a gene: 8. Germline V gene data show CDR1 as MNHNY and CDR2 as SVGAGI (reference sequence). CDR3 sequence: CASSYTGADTDTQYF. Here the CDR3 DNA reads TGTGCCAGCAGCTACACAGGGGCGGACACAGATACGCAGTATTTT.

A single count supports this clone. The rearrangement joins TRBV18 to TRBJ2-7, with 9 bases that match TRBD1. The CDR3 has 15 amino acids. CDR1 KGHSH and CDR2 LQKENI come from the germline V gene. V was clipped by 5 bases and J by 4 bases; unmatched bases: 9. The CDR3 sequence is CASSGTGRDGYEQYF. In DNA form, the CDR3 reads TGTGCCAGCTCAGGGACAGGGCGGGATGGATACGAGCAGTACTTC.

This clone was counted only a few times. V gene TRBV18 combines with J gene TRBJ2-7; D gene unclear. CDR1 KGHSH and CDR2 LQKENI come from the germline V gene. The ends were cut back, 3 bases at V and 3 bases at J, with 12 bases in the middle. This CDR3 spans 14 amino acids. In nucleotides, the CDR3 is TGTGCCAGCTCACCGGCAGTTTCGAACTACGAGCAGTACTTC. This sequence encodes CASSPAVSNYEQYF.

The rearrangement uses TRBV14 and TRBJ2-7; possibly TRBD1 for D (5 bases). The CDR3 totals 13 residues. Germline CDR1 reads SGHDN; CDR2 reads FVKESK. V lost 2 bases, J lost 3 bases, and 8 bases lay in between. The CDR3 DNA follows: TGTGCCAGCAGCCAACAGGGAAGCTACGAGCAGTACTTC. This sequence encodes CASSQQGSYEQYF.

The chain employs TRBV5-1 and TRBJ2-7; TRBD1 matches 9 bases. CDR1 SGHRS and CDR2 YFSETQ come from the germline V gene. The V segment lost 1 base and the J segment 1 base; nucleotides outside the gene matches: 6. The CDR3 runs to 16 residues. CDR3 loop: CASSLTGGARSYEQYF. Written as DNA, the CDR3 is TGCGCCAGCAGCTTGACAGGGGGCGCTCGTTCCTACGAGCAGTACTTC. Supplemented by reference TRBV5-1 and TRBJ2-7, the full variable domain reads KAGVTQTPRYLIKTRGQQVTLSCSPISGHRSVSWYQQTPGQGLQFLFEYFSETQRNKGNFPGRFSGRQFSNSRSEMNVSTLELGDSALYLCASSLTGGARSYEQYFGPGTRLTVT.

This chain joins TRBV6-4 and TRBJ2-2; D might be TRBD2 (6 bases). Germline assignment: CDR1 MRHNA and CDR2 SNTAGT. The V end was cut by 3 bases, the J end by 5 bases, with 10 bases between. This CDR3 has 14 residues. The CDR3 nucleotides read TGTGCCAGCAGTGAAATAGCGGAAACCGGGGAGCTGTTTTTT. It specifies CASSEIAETGELFF.

The gene calls are TRBV6-5 and TRBJ1-5; 8 bases line up with TRBD1. After removal of 8 bases from V and 3 bases from J, the junction contained 9 bases not matched to a gene. The V gene's germline CDR1 is MNHEY and CDR2 SVGAGI. The CDR3 contains 15 residues. CDR3 nucleotides: TGTGCCAGCGCCCGAGACAGGGGCGACAATCAGCCCCAGCATTTT. Residues: CASARDRGDNQPQHF.

The chain combines TRBV19 with TRBJ2-2; D possibly corresponds to TRBD2 (6 bases). V lost 1 base and J lost 9, with 6 bases in between. This CDR3 is built from 12 residues. Germline CDR1 reads LNHDA; CDR2 reads SQIVND (reference sequence). The CDR3 sequence: CASSIGGRELFF. The CDR3 DNA reads as TGTGCCAGTAGTATAGGCGGGAGGGAGCTGTTTTTT.

The CDR3: CASSLTGNYLIEQYF. The CDR3 DNA is TGTGCCAGCAGTTTAACGGGGAACTACTTGATCGAGCAGTACTTC. The chain couples TRBV28 to TRBJ2-7; tentatively, D is TRBD2 (5 bases). V lost 2 bases and J 6 bases, leaving 17 bases between the germline ends. Looked up from germline, CDR1 is MDHEN and CDR2 is SYDVKM. There are 15 residues in the CDR3. Full variable domain (remainder filled in from reference TRBV28 and TRBJ2-7): DVKVTQSSRYLVKRTGEKVFLECVQDMDHENMFWYRQDPGLGLRLIYFSYDVKMKEKGDIPEGYSVSREKKERFSLILESASTNQTSMYLCASSLTGNYLIEQYFGPGTRLTVT.

The chain links TRBV7-2 to TRBJ2-7, with 8 bases that match TRBD2. The germline V gene has CDR1 SGHTA and CDR2 FQGNSA. This CDR3 contains 17 residues. V shed 5 bases, J shed 2 bases, and the junction held 14 bases outside the gene matches. The CDR3 sequence is CASSPRFSERGTYEQYF. CDR3 in DNA: TGTGCCAGCAGCCCGAGATTCTCGGAGCGGGGGACCTACGAGCAGTACTTC. Full variable domain (outside the CDR3, taken from reference TRBV7-2 and TRBJ2-7): GAGVSQSPSNKVTEKGKDVELRCDPISGHTALYWYRQSLGQGLEFLIYFQGNSAPDKSGLPSDRFSAERTGGSVSTLTIQRTQQEDSAVYLCASSPRFSERGTYEQYFGPGTRLTVT.

J is TRBJ2-1 and V is TRBV28; tentative D call: TRBD1 (5 bases). Deletions cut 4 bases from V and 3 bases from J, with 13 bases between. The CDR3 totals 15 residues. Germline V gene data show CDR1 as MDHEN and CDR2 as SYDVKM. CDR3 protein: CASSYLGLDYNEQFF. DNA for the CDR3: TGTGCCAGCAGTTACCTGGGGCTAGACTACAATGAGCAGTTCTTC.

This clone was found a few times. V and J are TRBV28 and TRBJ2-3; D ambiguous. The V gene lost 3 bases and the J gene lost 2 bases, with 3 bases spanning the gap. CDR3 size: 12 residues. The V gene's germline CDR1 is MDHEN and CDR2 SYDVKM. CDR3: CASSLATDTQYF. The CDR3 DNA is TGTGCCAGCAGTTTGGCCACAGATACGCAGTATTTT.

J is TRBJ2-7 and V is TRBV11-1; 9 nucleotides match TRBD2. The CDR3 is made up of 16 amino acids. Trimming took 5 bases from V and 2 from J; bases not matched to a gene: 10. Germline V gives CDR1 SGHAT, CDR2 FQDESV (reference sequence). The CDR3 DNA reads TGTGCCAGCAGCCCTCAGACGAGACTAGCGGCCTACGAGCAGTACTTC. Translated, it gives CASSPQTRLAAYEQYF.

The rearrangement links TRBV7-3 to TRBJ1-1; no definite D call. Trimming stripped 5 bases from V and 2 bases from J, with 9 bases between. CDR3 length equals 13 residues. Germline V CDR1 and CDR2: SGHTA, FQGTGA. CDR3 nucleotide sequence: TGTGCCAGCAGCCCCCAGGTAAACACTGAAGCTTTCTTT. Translating it yields CASSPQVNTEAFF.

The chain has TRBV6-5 and TRBJ2-7; 12 bases match TRBD2. The CDR3 length is 16 residues. Trimming at V came to 2 bases and at J to 2 bases, leaving 4 bases not matched to a gene. In germline, CDR1 is MNHEY, CDR2 SVGAGI. The CDR3 reads CASSYGLAGPTYEQYF. DNA of the CDR3: TGTGCCAGCAGTTACGGACTAGCGGGACCCACCTACGAGCAGTACTTC.

The chain recombines TRBV4-1 with TRBJ2-7; 8 positions match TRBD1. The CDR3 spans 13 residues. J lost 4 bases, V lost 4 bases, and 3 bases had no gene match. Germline-derived CDR1 and CDR2 are MGHRA and YSYEKL. CDR3 sequence reads: CASSPGQEYEQYF. In DNA, the CDR3 is TGCGCCAGCAGCCCGGGACAGGAGTACGAGCAGTACTTC.

J is TRBJ2-7 and V is TRBV9; no firm D call. With 0 bases removed from V and 5 bases from J, the gap between germline ends came to 9 bases. CDR3 length: 13 amino acids. Germline CDR1 reads SGDLS; CDR2 reads YYNGEE. The CDR3 DNA follows: TGTGCCAGCAGCGTAGAGAGGTGGGACGAGCAGTACTTC. Translated: CASSVERWDEQYF.

The rearrangement joins TRBV28 to TRBJ1-5; a weak D match, TRBD1 (6 bases). The CDR3 consists of 17 residues. Trimming removed 3 bases from V and 0 bases from J, with 15 bases in between. Germline V gives CDR1 MDHEN, CDR2 SYDVKM. Here the CDR3 DNA reads TGTGCCAGCAGTTTCCCGGGACATCGATATAGCAATCAGCCCCAGCATTTT. Residues: CASSFPGHRYSNQPQHF.

The V gene is TRBV21-1, the J gene TRBJ2-6; TRBD1 reflects the table's D call only, with no check against the DNA. TRBV21-1 is termed a pseudogene. The CDR3 is 19 amino acids. The DNA of the CDR3 is TGTGCCAGCTCTACAGGGGGCCCCTTCATCTTATCTGGGGCCAACGTCCTGACTTTC. Its protein is CASSTGGPFILSGANVLTF.

The rearrangement links TRBV11-1 to TRBJ1-5, with 10 nucleotides matching TRBD1. Germline values: CDR1 SGHAT, CDR2 FQDESV (reference sequence). Trimming removed 4 bases from V and 3 bases from J; junction bases left unmatched: 6. CDR3 length: 16 amino acids. The CDR3, as DNA: TGTGCCAGCAGCTCTACCGGGACAGGGGACAATCAGCCCCAGCATTTT. Amino acids: CASSSTGTGDNQPQHF. Looking up the rest from reference TRBV11-1 and TRBJ1-5 gives the full variable domain: EAEVAQSPRYKITEKSQAVAFWCDPISGHATLYWYRQILGQGPELLVQFQDESVVDDSQLPKDRFSAERLKGVDSTLKIQPAELGDSAMYLCASSSTGTGDNQPQHFGDGTRLSIL.

CDR3 coding DNA: TGTGCCAGCAGCTTACGCGAGTCTCTAGCGGGGAACAATGAGCAGTTCTTC. It is translated as CASSLRESLAGNNEQFF. This chain links TRBV5-6 with TRBJ2-1; 9 bases line up with TRBD2. V was clipped by 2 bases and J by 5 bases; unmatched bases: 11. Germline V lookup: CDR1 SGHDT, CDR2 YYEEEE. The CDR3 is 17 amino acids.

CDR3: CATARGGGRTDTQYF. The CDR3 nucleotides are TGTGCCACCGCAAGGGGGGGAGGGCGTACGGATACGCAGTATTTT. The chain employs TRBV15 and TRBJ2-3; D may be TRBD2 (7 bases). The CDR3 is 15 amino acids. In germline, CDR1 is LNHNV, CDR2 YYDKDF (reference sequence). Between the trimmed V and J ends, which lost 8 bases and 6 bases, there was a span of 21 bases.

The rearrangement links TRBV5-8 to TRBJ1-2, with D tentatively TRBD1 (5 bases). Per germline, CDR1 SGHTS and CDR2 YDEGEE. Trimming pared 7 bases from V and 4 bases from J, leaving 14 bases between. The CDR3 is 13 residues long. CDR3 loop: CASDGHSAYGYTF. CDR3 DNA sequence: TGTGCCAGCGACGGACATTCCGCCTATGGCTACACCTTC. Drawing the rest from reference TRBV5-8 and TRBJ1-2, the complete variable domain is EAGVTQSPTHLIKTRGQQATLRCSPISGHTSVYWYQQALGLGLQFLLWYDEGEERNRGNFPPRFSGRQFPNYSSELNVNALELEDSALYLCASDGHSAYGYTFGSGTRLTVV.

The V and J genes are TRBV19 and TRBJ1-5, with unresolved D. The CDR3 totals 13 residues. Germline loops: CDR1 LNHDA, CDR2 SQIVND (reference sequence). Trimming pared 1 base from V and 5 bases from J, leaving 6 bases between. The CDR3 sequence: CASSIVVDQPQHF. Written as DNA, the CDR3 is TGTGCCAGTAGTATAGTGGTAGATCAGCCCCAGCATTTT.